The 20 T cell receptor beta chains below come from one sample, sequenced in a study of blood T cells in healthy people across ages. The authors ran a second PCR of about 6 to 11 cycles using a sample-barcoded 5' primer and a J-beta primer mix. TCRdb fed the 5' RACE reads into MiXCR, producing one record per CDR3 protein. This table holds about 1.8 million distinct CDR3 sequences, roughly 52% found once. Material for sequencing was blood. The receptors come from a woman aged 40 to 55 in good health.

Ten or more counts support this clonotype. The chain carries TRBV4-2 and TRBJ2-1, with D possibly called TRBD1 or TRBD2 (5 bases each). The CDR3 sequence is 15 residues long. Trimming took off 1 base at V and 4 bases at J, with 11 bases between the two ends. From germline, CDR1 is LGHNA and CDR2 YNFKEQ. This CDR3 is CASSQAVRGYNEQFF. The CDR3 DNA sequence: TGTGCCAGCAGCCAAGCTGTGAGGGGATACAATGAGCAGTTCTTC.

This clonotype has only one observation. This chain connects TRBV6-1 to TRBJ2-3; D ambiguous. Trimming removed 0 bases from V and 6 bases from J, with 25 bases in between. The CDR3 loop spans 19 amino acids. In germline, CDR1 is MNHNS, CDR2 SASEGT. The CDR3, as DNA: TGTGCCAGCAGTGAAGCGCTTCGAGGATGGGCTAGGCCGTCCGATACGCAGTATTTT. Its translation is CASSEALRGWARPSDTQYF.

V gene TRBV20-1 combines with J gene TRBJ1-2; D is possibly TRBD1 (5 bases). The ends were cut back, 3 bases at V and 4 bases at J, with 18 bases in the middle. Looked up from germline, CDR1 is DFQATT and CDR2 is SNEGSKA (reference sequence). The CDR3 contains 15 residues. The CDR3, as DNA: TGCAGTGCTAGGGGTCGGTCCGGGGGGACCTATGGCTACACCTTC. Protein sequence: CSARGRSGGTYGYTF.

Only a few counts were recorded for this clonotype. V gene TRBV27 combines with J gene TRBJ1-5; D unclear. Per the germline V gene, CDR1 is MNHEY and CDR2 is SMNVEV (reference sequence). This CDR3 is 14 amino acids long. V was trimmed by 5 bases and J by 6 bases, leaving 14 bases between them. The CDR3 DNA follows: TGTGCCAGCAGTCTAAGTCAAACACCTCAGCCCCAGCATTTT. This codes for CASSLSQTPQPQHF.

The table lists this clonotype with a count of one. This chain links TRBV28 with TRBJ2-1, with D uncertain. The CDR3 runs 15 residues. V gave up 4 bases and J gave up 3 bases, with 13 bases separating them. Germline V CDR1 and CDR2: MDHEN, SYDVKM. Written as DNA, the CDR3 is TGTGCCAGCAGTTCTCTAGAGTGGGACTACAATGAGCAGTTCTTC. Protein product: CASSSLEWDYNEQFF.

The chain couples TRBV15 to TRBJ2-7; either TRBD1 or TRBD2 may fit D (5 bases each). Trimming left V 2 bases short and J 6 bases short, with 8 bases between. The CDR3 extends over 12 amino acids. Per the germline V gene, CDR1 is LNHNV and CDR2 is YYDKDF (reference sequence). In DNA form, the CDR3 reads TGTGCCACCAGCAGAACAGGAGGCGAGCAGTACTTC. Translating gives CATSRTGGEQYF.

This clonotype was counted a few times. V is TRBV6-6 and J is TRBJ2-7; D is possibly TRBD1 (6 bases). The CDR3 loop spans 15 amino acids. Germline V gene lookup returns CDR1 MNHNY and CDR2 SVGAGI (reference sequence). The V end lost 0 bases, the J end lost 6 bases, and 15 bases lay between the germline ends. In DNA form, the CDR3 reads TGTGCCAGCAGTTACTCGATCCGGGACACCGGCGAGCAGTACTTC. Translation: CASSYSIRDTGEQYF.

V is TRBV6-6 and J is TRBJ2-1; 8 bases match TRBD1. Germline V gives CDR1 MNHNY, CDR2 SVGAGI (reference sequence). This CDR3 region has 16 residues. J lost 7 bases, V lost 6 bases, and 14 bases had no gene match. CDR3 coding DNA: TGTGCCAGCAGGGGGACAGGAAGTAACCTCGTGAATGAGCAGTTCTTC. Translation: CASRGTGSNLVNEQFF.

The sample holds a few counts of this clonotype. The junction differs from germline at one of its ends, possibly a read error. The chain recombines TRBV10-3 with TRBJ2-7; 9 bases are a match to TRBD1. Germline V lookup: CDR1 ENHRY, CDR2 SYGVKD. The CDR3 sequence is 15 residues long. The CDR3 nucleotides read TGTGCCATCAGGAACACGGGACAGGGCTCCGACGAGCAGTACTTC. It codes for CAIRNTGQGSDEQYF.

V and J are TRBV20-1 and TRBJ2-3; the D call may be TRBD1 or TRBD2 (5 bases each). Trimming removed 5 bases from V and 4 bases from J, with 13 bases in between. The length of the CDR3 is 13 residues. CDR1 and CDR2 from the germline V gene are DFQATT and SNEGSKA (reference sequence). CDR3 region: CSAPREPADTQYF. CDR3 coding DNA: TGCAGTGCTCCCAGGGAGCCAGCAGATACGCAGTATTTT.

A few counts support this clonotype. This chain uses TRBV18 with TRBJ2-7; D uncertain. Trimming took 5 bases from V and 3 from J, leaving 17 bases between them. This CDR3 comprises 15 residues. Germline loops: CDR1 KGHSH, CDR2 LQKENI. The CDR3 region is CASSRTEPTGYEQYF. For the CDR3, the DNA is TGTGCCAGCTCAAGGACGGAACCGACGGGCTACGAGCAGTACTTC.

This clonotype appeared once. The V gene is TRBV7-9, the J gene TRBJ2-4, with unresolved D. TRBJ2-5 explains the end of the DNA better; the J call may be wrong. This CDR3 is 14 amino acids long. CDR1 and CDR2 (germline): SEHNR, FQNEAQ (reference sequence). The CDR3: CASSDTKTQETQYF. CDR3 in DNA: TGTGCCAGCAGCGACACCAAAACCCAAGAGACCCAGTACTTC.

The CDR3 DNA follows: TGTGCCAGCAGCGAAGACCGCCTGGACAGGGGTTCCTACAATGAGCAGTTCTTC. Amino acid sequence: CASSEDRLDRGSYNEQFF. This rearrangement joins TRBV7-9 to TRBJ2-1, with 9 positions matching TRBD1. The V segment lost 5 bases and the J segment 1 base; nucleotides outside the gene matches: 12. The CDR3 has 18 amino acids. Germline V gives CDR1 SEHNR, CDR2 FQNEAQ (reference sequence).

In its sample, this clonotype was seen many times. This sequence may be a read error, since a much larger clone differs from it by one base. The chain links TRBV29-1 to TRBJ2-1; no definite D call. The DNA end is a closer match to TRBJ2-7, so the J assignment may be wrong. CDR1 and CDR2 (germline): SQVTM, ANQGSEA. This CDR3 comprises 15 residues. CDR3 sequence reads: CSVEIWDSSYNEQYF. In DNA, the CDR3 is TGCAGCGTTGAAATTTGGGATAGCTCCTACAATGAGCAGTACTTC.

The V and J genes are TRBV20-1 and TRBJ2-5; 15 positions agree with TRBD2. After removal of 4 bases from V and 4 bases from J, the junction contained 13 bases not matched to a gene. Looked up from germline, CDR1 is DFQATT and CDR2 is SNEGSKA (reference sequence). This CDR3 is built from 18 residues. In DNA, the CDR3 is TGCAGTGCTAAAACGGGACTAGCGGGGGGAGGATCCTCAGAGACCCAGTACTTC. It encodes CSAKTGLAGGGSSETQYF.

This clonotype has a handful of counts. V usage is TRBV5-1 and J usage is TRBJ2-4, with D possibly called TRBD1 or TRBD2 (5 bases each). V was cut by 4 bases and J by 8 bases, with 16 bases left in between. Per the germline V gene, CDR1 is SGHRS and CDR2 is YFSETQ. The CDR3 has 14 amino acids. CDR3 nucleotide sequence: TGCGCCAGCAGCCAAAGGGACCGAAAGGACATTCAGTACTTC. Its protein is CASSQRDRKDIQYF.

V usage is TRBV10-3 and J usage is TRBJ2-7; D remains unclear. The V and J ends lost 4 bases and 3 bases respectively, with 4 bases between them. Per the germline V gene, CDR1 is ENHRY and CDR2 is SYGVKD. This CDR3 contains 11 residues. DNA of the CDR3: TGTGCCATCAGTGTTATCTACGAGCAGTACTTC. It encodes CAISVIYEQYF.

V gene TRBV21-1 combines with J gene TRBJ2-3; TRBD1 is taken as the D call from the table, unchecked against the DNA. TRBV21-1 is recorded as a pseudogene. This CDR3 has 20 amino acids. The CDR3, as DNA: TGTGCCAGCAGCAAAGTCAAGAGTGGGCACGGGGGCGGTAGCACAGATACGCAGTATTTT. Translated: CASSKVKSGHGGGSTDTQYF.

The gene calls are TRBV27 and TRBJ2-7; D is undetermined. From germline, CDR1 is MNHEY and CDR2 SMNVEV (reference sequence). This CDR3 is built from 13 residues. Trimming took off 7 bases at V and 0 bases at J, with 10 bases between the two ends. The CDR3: CASIHTDSYEQYF. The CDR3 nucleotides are TGTGCCAGCATTCATACAGACTCCTACGAGCAGTACTTC.

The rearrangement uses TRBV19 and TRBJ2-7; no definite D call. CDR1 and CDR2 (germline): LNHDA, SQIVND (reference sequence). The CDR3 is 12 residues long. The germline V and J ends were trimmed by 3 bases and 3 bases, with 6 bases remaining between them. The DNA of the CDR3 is TGTGCCAGTAGTATGGTCGGCTACGAGCAGTACTTC. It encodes CASSMVGYEQYF.